This is a list of T cell receptor beta chains from one sample in a study of control samples from healthy donors and cancer patients. Produced via immunoSEQ multiplex PCR; TCRdb's table is partial and in-frame only. The sample records about 130,000 clones, around 92% being singletons. Material for sequencing was PBMCs. The receptors originated from an elderly man with head and neck cancer. CDR3s include the opening cysteine and the closing phenylalanine or tryptophan. D genes are given only for firm matches. Not all rows give a size; the values are once, few, many and, for expanded clones, a class.

j_call,v_call,d_call,clone_size,cdr3_nt,cdr3_aa
TRBJ1-3,TRBV6-5,.,.,TGTGCCAGCAGTCTTGACAGGTTCGGAAACACCATATATTTT,CASSLDRFGNTIYF
TRBJ1-2,TRBV6-1,.,.,TGTGCCAGCAGTGAAGCCTGGACAAACTATGGCTACACCTTC,CASSEAWTNYGYTF
TRBJ2-3,TRBV27,TRBD2,.,TGTGCCAGCAGACCGACTAGCGGGGAAACAGATACGCAGTATTTT,CASRPTSGETDTQYF
TRBJ2-7,TRBV12-3/TRBV12-4,.,.,TGTGCCAGCAGCAGGCGGAGCTCCTACGAGCAGTACTTC,CASSRRSSYEQYF
TRBJ1-2,TRBV5-6,.,.,TGTGCCAGCAGCATGGTCACAGGGCTCTATGGCTACACCTTC,CASSMVTGLYGYTF
TRBJ1-2,TRBV2,.,.,TGTGCCAGCAGTGAAATTGCGGGGGGGGACACAAACTATGGCTACACCTTC,CASSEIAGGDTNYGYTF
TRBJ1-4,TRBV6-1,.,.,TGTGCCAGCAGTGAAGCGAGGCAGGGAGGGCCTGCTAATGAAAAACTGTTTTTT,CASSEARQGGPANEKLFF
TRBJ1-3,TRBV6-5,.,.,TGTGCCAGCACCCAGGGGAGGTTAGGAGGAAACACCATATATTTT,CASTQGRLGGNTIYF
TRBJ1-3,TRBV29-1,.,.,TGCAGCGTCTCCGGGACGGTCTCTGGAAACACCATATATTTT,CSVSGTVSGNTIYF
TRBJ2-3,TRBV9,TRBD2,.,TGTGCCAGCAGCGTAAGGGGCGGGGAGGGAACTAGCACAGATACGCAGTATTTT,CASSVRGGEGTSTDTQYF
TRBJ2-1,TRBV19,.,.,TGTGCCAGTAGTCCTCGGACAGAAGTAGCCTACAATGAGCAGTTCTTC,CASSPRTEVAYNEQFF
TRBJ2-5,TRBV19,TRBD2,.,TGTGCCAGTAGTATCCTAGCGGGGGGCCTCGACCAAGAGACCCAGTACTTC,CASSILAGGLDQETQYF
TRBJ2-1,TRBV5-1,TRBD2,.,TGCGCCAGCAGCTTGGCCAGGACTAGGCGGGACAATGAGCAGTTCTTC,CASSLARTRRDNEQFF
TRBJ2-7,TRBV15,TRBD1,.,TGTGCCACCAGCAGACCGGGACAGGGAACCTACGAGCAGTACTTC,CATSRPGQGTYEQYF
TRBJ1-5,TRBV5-8,.,.,TGTGCCAGCAGCTTATGGGTAGGGACCGGCAATCAGCCCCAGCATTTT,CASSLWVGTGNQPQHF
TRBJ2-7,TRBV2,TRBD1,once,TGTGCCAGCAGTGGGGGACAGAACTCCTACGAGCAGTACTTC,CASSGGQNSYEQYF
TRBJ2-3,TRBV7-9,.,.,TGTGCCAGCAGCCAACCCTCGGGGACTAGCACAGATACGCAGTATTTT,CASSQPSGTSTDTQYF
TRBJ2-7,TRBV7-9,TRBD2,few,TGTGCCAGCAGCTTAGGTAGCGGGGGGTCCTACGAGCAGTACTTC,CASSLGSGGSYEQYF
TRBJ2-7,TRBV11-2,.,.,TGTGCCAGCAGCTTGGCTAAGCCGCCCGGGGCCTACGAGCAGTACTTC,CASSLAKPPGAYEQYF
TRBJ1-2,TRBV19,TRBD1,.,TGTGCCACCGGGACAGGGTTTCGCTATGGCTACACCTTC,CATGTGFRYGYTF
TRBJ1-5,TRBV12-5,.,.,TGTGCTAGTGGTACGGACAAGTCCCAGCATTTT,CASGTDKSQHF
TRBJ2-3,TRBV12-5,TRBD1,.,TGTGCTAGTGGTTTGGTACCGATGGGACAGGGCCCCGATACGCAGTATTTT,CASGLVPMGQGPDTQYF
TRBJ2-3,TRBV5-5,.,.,TGTGCCAGCAGCTTAAGTTATGATACGCAGTATTTT,CASSLSYDTQYF
TRBJ1-1,TRBV29-1,TRBD1,.,TGCAGCGTCCAGGGGGTGTTCACTGAAGCTTTCTTT,CSVQGVFTEAFF
TRBJ1-4,TRBV7-9,.,.,TGTGCCAGCAGCTACCCCCAGACGACAGAGGAAAAACTGTTTTTT,CASSYPQTTEEKLFF
TRBJ2-1,TRBV11-2,TRBD1,.,TGTGCCAGCAGCTTAGCCCCGCGAGGACAGGGTGGCGTGAACAATGAGCAGTTCTTC,CASSLAPRGQGGVNNEQFF